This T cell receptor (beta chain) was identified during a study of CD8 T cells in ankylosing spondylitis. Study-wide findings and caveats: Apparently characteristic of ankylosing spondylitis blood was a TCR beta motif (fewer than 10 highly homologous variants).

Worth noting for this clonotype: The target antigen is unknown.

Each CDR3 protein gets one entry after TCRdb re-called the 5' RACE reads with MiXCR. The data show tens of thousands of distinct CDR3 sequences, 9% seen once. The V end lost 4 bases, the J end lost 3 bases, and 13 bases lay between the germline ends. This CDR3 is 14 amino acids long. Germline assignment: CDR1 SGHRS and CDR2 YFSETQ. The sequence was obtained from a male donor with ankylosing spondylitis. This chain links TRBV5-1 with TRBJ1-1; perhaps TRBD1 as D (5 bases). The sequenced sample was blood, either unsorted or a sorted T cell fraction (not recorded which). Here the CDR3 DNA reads TGCGCCAGCAGCGAAAAACAGGAGGACACTGAAGCTTTCTTT. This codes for CASSEKQEDTEAFF.